These T cell receptor beta chains were read from a single sample in a study of OX40 agonist ivuxolimab in advanced cancers. Measured with immunoSEQ multiplex PCR; TCRdb has only the in-frame clones, and not every one. This sample has 70,000 to 85,000 clones, with about 85% found just once. The sample in question was CD4+ or CD8+ T cells sorted from blood, obtained in a trial of the OX40 agonist ivuxolimab. These TCRs come from an adult with an advanced solid tumor such as melanoma, head and neck, liver or kidney cancer. CDR3s include the opening cysteine and the closing phenylalanine or tryptophan. A D gene is named only where the DNA matches it firmly. A row's size may be missing; if present it is once, few, many or a size class.

clone_size j_call v_call cdr3_length d_call cdr3_aa cdr3_nt
- TRBJ1-3 TRBV19 15 TRBD1 CASRKQGNPGNTIYF TGTGCCAGTAGAAAACAGGGGAATCCTGGAAACACCATATATTTT
- TRBJ1-3 TRBV9 16 - CASSGGATSSGNTIYF TGTGCCAGCAGCGGAGGGGCCACGAGCTCTGGAAACACCATATATTTT
- TRBJ2-1 TRBV5-4 15 TRBD2 CASSLRRTSGNEQFF TGTGCCAGCAGCTTGAGGCGGACTAGCGGGAATGAGCAGTTCTTC
- TRBJ2-3 TRBV30 17 TRBD2 CALSRLAGGISTDTQYF TGTGCCCTATCGAGACTAGCGGGAGGCATTAGCACAGATACGCAGTATTTT
- TRBJ2-1 TRBV9 15 - CASSVHPSGLNEQFF TGTGCCAGCAGCGTACACCCCTCGGGGCTCAATGAGCAGTTCTTC
- TRBJ2-5 TRBV9 17 TRBD2 CASSQSASGRAKETQYF TGTGCCAGCAGCCAGTCCGCTAGCGGGAGGGCGAAAGAGACCCAGTACTTC
- TRBJ2-5 TRBV5-1 15 - CASSWRGTSQETQYF TGCGCCAGCAGCTGGAGAGGGACTTCCCAAGAGACCCAGTACTTC
- TRBJ2-1 TRBV5-6 11 - CASSRGLEQFF TGTGCCAGCAGCCGCGGACTAGAGCAGTTCTTC
- TRBJ2-7 TRBV14 15 TRBD2 CASSQTAGGYNEQYF TGTGCCAGCAGCCAAACCGCGGGAGGGTACAACGAGCAGTACTTC
- TRBJ2-1 TRBV2 13 - CASRTTIIHEQFF TGTGCCAGCAGAACGACTATCATCCATGAGCAGTTCTTC
- TRBJ2-7 TRBV28 15 - CASRLGGGPYYEQYF TGTGCCAGCAGATTGGGTGGGGGGCCTTATTACGAGCAGTACTTC
few TRBJ1-4 TRBV5-1 14 - CASSLGTTNEKLFF TGCGCCAGCAGCTTGGGGACAACTAATGAAAAACTGTTTTTT
- TRBJ2-3 TRBV30 14 - CAWSPRRARDTQYF TGTGCCTGGAGCCCTCGTCGGGCGCGCGATACGCAGTATTTT
- TRBJ2-1 TRBV7-8 15 TRBD2 CASSPMTSGYNEQFF TGTGCCAGCAGCCCGATGACTAGCGGTTACAATGAGCAGTTCTTC
- TRBJ1-2 TRBV30 15 TRBD1 CAWSAHSRTGGRYTF TGTGCCTGGAGTGCCCATTCTCGGACAGGAGGGCGCTACACCTTC
- TRBJ1-1 TRBV5-1 15 - CASSLSWQENTEAFF TGCGCCAGCAGCTTGTCGTGGCAGGAGAACACTGAAGCTTTCTTT
- TRBJ2-2 TRBV5-1 13 TRBD1 CASRGTGTGELFF TGCGCCAGCAGGGGGACAGGGACCGGGGAGCTGTTTTTT
few TRBJ2-4 TRBV5-6 16 - CASSYRAPGSKNIQYF TGTGCCAGCAGCTACCGGGCCCCTGGGAGCAAAAACATTCAGTACTTC
- TRBJ1-1 TRBV5-1 14 TRBD1 CASREGTGNTEAFF TGCGCCAGCAGGGAGGGGACAGGGAACACTGAAGCTTTCTTT
- TRBJ1-4 TRBV6-6 16 - CASSPRGGDLLEKLFF TGTGCCAGCAGCCCCCGGGGGGGGGACCTTCTTGAAAAACTGTTTTTT
- TRBJ2-5 TRBV7-7 14 TRBD1 CASSQTGAQETQYF TGTGCTAGCAGCCAGACAGGGGCTCAGGAGACCCAGTACTTC
- TRBJ2-5 TRBV19 16 TRBD1 CASSIGTGDMKETQYF TGTGCCAGTAGTATCGGGACAGGGGACATGAAAGAGACCCAGTACTTC
- TRBJ1-2 TRBV2 12 TRBD1 CARQETGEGYTF TGTGCCAGACAAGAGACAGGGGAAGGCTACACCTTC
- TRBJ2-2 TRBV5-1 14 - CASSFNRGTGELFF TGCGCCAGCAGCTTCAACCGGGGCACCGGGGAGCTGTTTTTT
- TRBJ2-2 TRBV29-1 15 TRBD2 CSVEGGTSRTGELFF TGCAGCGTTGAAGGAGGGACTAGCCGCACCGGGGAGCTGTTTTTT
- TRBJ2-3 TRBV5-4 13 - CASSSTSTDTQYF TGTGCCAGCAGCTCGACTAGCACAGATACGCAGTATTTT
- TRBJ2-7 TRBV5-6 14 - CASSTIWGPYEQYF TGTGCCAGCAGTACTATATGGGGCCCCTACGAGCAGTACTTC
- TRBJ2-7 TRBV19 14 TRBD1 CASSSRTGPGGQYF TGTGCCAGTAGTTCGCGGACAGGCCCCGGCGGGCAGTACTTC
once TRBJ1-3 TRBV28 15 - CASSFEPYSGNTIYF TGTGCCAGCAGTTTCGAGCCTTACTCTGGAAACACCATATATTTT